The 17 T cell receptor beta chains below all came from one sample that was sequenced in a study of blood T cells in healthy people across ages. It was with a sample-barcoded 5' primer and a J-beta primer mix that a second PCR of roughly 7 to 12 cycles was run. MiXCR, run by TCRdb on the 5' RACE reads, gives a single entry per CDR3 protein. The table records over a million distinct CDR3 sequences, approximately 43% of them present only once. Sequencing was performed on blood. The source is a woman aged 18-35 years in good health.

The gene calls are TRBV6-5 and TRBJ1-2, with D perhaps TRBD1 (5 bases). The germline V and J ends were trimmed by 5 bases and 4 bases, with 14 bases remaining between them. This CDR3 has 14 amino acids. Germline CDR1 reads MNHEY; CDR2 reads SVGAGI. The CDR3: CASSPTRDSYGYTF. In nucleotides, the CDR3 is TGTGCCAGCAGTCCGACCAGGGATTCCTATGGCTACACCTTC.

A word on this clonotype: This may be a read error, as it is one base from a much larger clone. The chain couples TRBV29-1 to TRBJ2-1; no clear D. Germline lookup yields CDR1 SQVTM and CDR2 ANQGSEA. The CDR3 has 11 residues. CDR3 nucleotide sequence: TGCAGCGGTGACCAGATCAATGGGCAGTTCTTC. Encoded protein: CSGDQINGQFF.

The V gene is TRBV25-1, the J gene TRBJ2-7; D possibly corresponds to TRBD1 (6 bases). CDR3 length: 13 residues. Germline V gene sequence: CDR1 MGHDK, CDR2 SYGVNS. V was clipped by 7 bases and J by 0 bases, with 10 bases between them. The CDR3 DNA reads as TGTGCCAGCATGGGGGCGAGCTCCTACGAGCAGTACTTC. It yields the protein CASMGASSYEQYF.

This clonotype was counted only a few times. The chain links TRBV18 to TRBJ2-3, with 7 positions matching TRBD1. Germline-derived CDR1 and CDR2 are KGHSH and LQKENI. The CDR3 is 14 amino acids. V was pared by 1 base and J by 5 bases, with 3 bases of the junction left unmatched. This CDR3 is CASSPRTGQDTQYF. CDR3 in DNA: TGTGCCAGCTCACCACGGACAGGCCAAGATACGCAGTATTTT.

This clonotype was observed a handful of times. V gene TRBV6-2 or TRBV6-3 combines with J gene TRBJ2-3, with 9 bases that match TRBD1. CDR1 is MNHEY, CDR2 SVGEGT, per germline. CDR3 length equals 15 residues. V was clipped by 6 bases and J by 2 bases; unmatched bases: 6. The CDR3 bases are TGTGCCAGCAGCCTCGACAGGGGGATCACAGATACGCAGTATTTT. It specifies CASSLDRGITDTQYF.

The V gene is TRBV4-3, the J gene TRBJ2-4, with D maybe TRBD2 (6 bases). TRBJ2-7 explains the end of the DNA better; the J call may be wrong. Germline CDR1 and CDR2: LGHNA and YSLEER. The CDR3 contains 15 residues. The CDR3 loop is CASSQLRDSSYEQYF. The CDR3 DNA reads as TGCGCCAGCAGCCAACTTAGGGACTCGTCCTACGAGCAGTACTTC.

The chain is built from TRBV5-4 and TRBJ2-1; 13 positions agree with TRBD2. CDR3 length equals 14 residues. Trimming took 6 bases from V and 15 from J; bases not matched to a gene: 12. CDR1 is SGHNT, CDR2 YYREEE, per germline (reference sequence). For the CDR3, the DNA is TGTGCCAGCAACATAGAAGGACTAGCGGGAGCGGCGTTCTTC. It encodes CASNIEGLAGAAFF.

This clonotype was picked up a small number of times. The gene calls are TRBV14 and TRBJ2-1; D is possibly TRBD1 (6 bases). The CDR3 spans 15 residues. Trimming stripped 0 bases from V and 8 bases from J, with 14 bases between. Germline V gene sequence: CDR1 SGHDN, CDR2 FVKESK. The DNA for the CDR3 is TGTGCCAGCAGCCAAGATCTTGGGGACACCTATGAGCAGTTCTTC. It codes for CASSQDLGDTYEQFF.

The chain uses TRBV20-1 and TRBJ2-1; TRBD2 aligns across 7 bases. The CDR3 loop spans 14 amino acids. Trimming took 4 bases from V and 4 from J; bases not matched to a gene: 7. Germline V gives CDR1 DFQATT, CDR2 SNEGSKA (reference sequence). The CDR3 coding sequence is TGCAGTGCTATCGGCCGAGCGGGGTACAATGAGCAGTTCTTC. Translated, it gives CSAIGRAGYNEQFF.

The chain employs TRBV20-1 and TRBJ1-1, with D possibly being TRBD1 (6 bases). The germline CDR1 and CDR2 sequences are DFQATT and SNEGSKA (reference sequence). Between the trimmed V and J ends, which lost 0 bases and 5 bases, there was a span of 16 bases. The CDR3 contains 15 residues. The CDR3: CSARDTGTGGTEAFF. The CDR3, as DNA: TGCAGTGCTAGAGATACAGGGACTGGGGGAACTGAAGCTTTCTTT.

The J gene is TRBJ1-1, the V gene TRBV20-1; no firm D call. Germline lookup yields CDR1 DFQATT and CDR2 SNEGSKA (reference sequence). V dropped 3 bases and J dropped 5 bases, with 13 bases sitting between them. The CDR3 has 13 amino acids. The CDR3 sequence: CSASPRSWTEAFF. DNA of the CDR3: TGCAGTGCTAGCCCCCGGAGTTGGACTGAAGCTTTCTTT.

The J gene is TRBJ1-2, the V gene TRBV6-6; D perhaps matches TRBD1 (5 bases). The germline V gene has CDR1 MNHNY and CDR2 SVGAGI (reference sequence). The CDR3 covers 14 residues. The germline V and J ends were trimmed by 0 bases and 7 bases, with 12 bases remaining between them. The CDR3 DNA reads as TGTGCCAGCAGTTACTCGGGCAGCGGGGGTGGCTACACCTTC. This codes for CASSYSGSGGGYTF.

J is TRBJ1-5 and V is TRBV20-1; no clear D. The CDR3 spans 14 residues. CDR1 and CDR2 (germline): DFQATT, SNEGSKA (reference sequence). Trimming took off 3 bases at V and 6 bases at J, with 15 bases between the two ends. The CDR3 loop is CSASKLEWGQPQHF. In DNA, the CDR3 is TGCAGTGCTAGTAAGCTCGAGTGGGGTCAGCCCCAGCATTTT.

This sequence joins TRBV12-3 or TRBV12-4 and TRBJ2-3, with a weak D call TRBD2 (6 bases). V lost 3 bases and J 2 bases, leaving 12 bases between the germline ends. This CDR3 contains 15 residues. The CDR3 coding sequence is TGTGCCAGCAGTTTGATCCCTAGCGCCACAGATACGCAGTATTTT. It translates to CASSLIPSATDTQYF.

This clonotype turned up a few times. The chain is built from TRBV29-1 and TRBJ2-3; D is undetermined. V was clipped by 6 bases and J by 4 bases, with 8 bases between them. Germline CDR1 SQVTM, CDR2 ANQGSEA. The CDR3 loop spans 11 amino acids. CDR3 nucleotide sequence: TGCAGCGTCTGGCTCGCAGATACGCAGTATTTT. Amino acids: CSVWLADTQYF.

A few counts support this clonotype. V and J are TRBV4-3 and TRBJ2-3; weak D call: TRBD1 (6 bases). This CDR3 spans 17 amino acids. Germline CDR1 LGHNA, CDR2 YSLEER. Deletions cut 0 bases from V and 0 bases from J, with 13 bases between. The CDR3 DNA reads TGCGCCAGCAGCCAAGATGTGGCAGGGGTGAGCACAGATACGCAGTATTTT. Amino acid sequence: CASSQDVAGVSTDTQYF.

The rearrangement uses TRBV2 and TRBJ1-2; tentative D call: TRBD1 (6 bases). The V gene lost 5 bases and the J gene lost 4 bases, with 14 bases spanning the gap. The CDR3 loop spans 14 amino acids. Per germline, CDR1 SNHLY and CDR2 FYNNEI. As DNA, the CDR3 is TGTGCCAGCAGTTCCAAACAGGGTTCCTATGGCTACACCTTC. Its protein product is CASSSKQGSYGYTF.